Below are 26 T cell receptor beta chains sequenced from a single sample in a study of shared clonotypes between healthy human individuals. Sequencing used immunoSEQ multiplex PCR; TCRdb keeps in-frame clones, though not all of them. The data contain 2.3 million or so clones, approximately 95% of them singletons. Sequencing was done on a sample of naive CD4+ T cells from PBMCs. Subset here: CD45RA+ positively selected. These receptors came from a man aged 18 to 35 in good health. Some clones in this sample may be carry-over from other donors' samples.

V and J are TRBV4-2 and TRBJ2-1; possibly TRBD2 for D (5 bases). The CDR3 is 15 amino acids. CDR1 is LGHNA and CDR2 is YNFKEQ in the germline V gene. Trimming left V 3 bases short and J 5 bases short, with 14 bases between. For the CDR3, the DNA is TGTGCCAGCAGCCAGGACGGACTGGAAAACAATGAGCAGTTCTTC. Amino acids: CASSQDGLENNEQFF.

A remark on this clone: The sample carries other DNA sequences with the same CDR3. This chain links TRBV6-5 with TRBJ2-3, with 10 bases lining up with TRBD1. V shed 5 bases, J shed 3 bases, and the junction held 5 bases outside the gene matches. The germline CDR1 and CDR2 sequences are MNHEY and SVGAGI. This CDR3 comprises 15 residues. In DNA, the CDR3 is TGTGCCAGCAGTCCGCGGACAGGGGGTACAGATACGCAGTATTTT. It translates to CASSPRTGGTDTQYF.

The V and J genes are TRBV7-9 and TRBJ1-5, with D tentatively TRBD1 (5 bases). V lost 5 bases, J lost 3 bases, and 11 bases lay in between. Germline V CDR1 and CDR2: SEHNR, FQNEAQ (reference sequence). This CDR3 is 14 amino acids long. CDR3: CASSPRTHNQPQHF. As DNA, the CDR3 is TGTGCCAGCAGCCCTAGGACACACAATCAGCCCCAGCATTTT.

Concerning this clone itself: The sample contains more than one DNA sequence encoding this CDR3. The chain carries TRBV5-1 and TRBJ2-5; tentatively, D is TRBD2 (5 bases). This CDR3 contains 14 residues. CDR1 and CDR2 (germline): SGHRS, YFSETQ. V was pared by 0 bases and J by 5 bases, with 11 bases between. Here the CDR3 reads CASSLAGDGETQYF. For the CDR3, the DNA is TGCGCCAGCAGCTTGGCCGGGGATGGGGAGACCCAGTACTTC.

This clone was seen only a few times. This chain links TRBV7-8 with TRBJ1-5, with 9 bases that match TRBD1. The CDR3 consists of 14 residues. Germline-derived CDR1 and CDR2 are SGHVS and FQNEAQ. With 0 bases clipped from V and 6 bases from J, the junction kept 0 bases outside the gene matches. CDR3: CASSLATGGQPQHF. CDR3 coding DNA: TGTGCCAGCAGCTTAGCGACAGGGGGTCAGCCCCAGCATTTT.

The chain links TRBV11-2 to TRBJ2-3; D call uncertain. The CDR3 is 14 residues long. The germline V gene has CDR1 SGHAT and CDR2 FQNNGV. V gave up 5 bases and J gave up 2 bases, with 11 bases separating them. The CDR3 sequence is CASSQLGYTDTQYF. The CDR3 DNA reads as TGTGCCAGCAGCCAGTTGGGGTACACAGATACGCAGTATTTT. Variable domain in full (rest from reference TRBV11-2 and TRBJ2-3): EAGVAQSPRYKIIEKRQSVAFWCNPISGHATLYWYQQILGQGPKLLIQFQNNGVVDDSQLPKDRFSAERLKGVDSTLKIQPAKLEDSAVYLCASSQLGYTDTQYFGPGTRLTVL.

The gene calls are TRBV7-6 and TRBJ2-3, with 7 bases lining up with TRBD2. Germline trimming cut 1 base from V and 8 bases from J; bases unmatched to any gene: 6. The CDR3 covers 14 residues. CDR1 is SGHVS and CDR2 is FNYEAQ in the germline V gene. CDR3 bases: TGTGCCAGCAGCTTAGAGTCGGGGGAGGGTACGCAGTATTTT. Protein product: CASSLESGEGTQYF.

This chain connects TRBV30 to TRBJ2-1, with 8 bases that match TRBD2. Germline trimming cut 0 bases from V and 6 bases from J; bases unmatched to any gene: 13. Germline CDR1 and CDR2: GTSNPN and SVGIG (reference sequence). This CDR3 has 17 residues. The CDR3 DNA reads TGTGCCTGGAGTGTATATGCACTAGCGGCTCCACCCAATGAGCAGTTCTTC. Amino acid sequence: CAWSVYALAAPPNEQFF.

The gene calls are TRBV6-1 and TRBJ1-1; no firm D call. The germline CDR1 and CDR2 sequences are MNHNS and SASEGT. The CDR3 spans 13 residues. With 7 bases removed from V and 0 bases from J, the gap between germline ends came to 9 bases. CDR3 residues: CASTWGMNTEAFF. The CDR3, as DNA: TGTGCCAGCACATGGGGAATGAACACTGAAGCTTTCTTT.

V gene TRBV6-1 combines with J gene TRBJ2-7; the match to TRBD1 covers 9 bases. V was clipped by 1 base and J by 2 bases; unmatched bases: 3. Germline CDR1 reads MNHNS; CDR2 reads SASEGT. The length of the CDR3 is 15 residues. In DNA form, the CDR3 reads TGTGCCAGCAGTGAAGTGGACAGGGGACCCTACGAGCAGTACTTC. Its translation is CASSEVDRGPYEQYF.

This chain links TRBV30 with TRBJ1-6; tentatively, D is TRBD1 (6 bases). Germline CDR1 GTSNPN, CDR2 SVGIG (reference sequence). Deletions cut 3 bases from V and 2 bases from J, with 14 bases between. This CDR3 contains 16 residues. In DNA form, the CDR3 reads TGTGCCTGGAGCTTACAGGGTGGCACCTATAATTCACCCCTCCACTTT. Translated, it gives CAWSLQGGTYNSPLHF.

The V and J genes are TRBV28 and TRBJ1-2; no clear D gene. V was pared by 4 bases and J by 4 bases, with 13 bases between. This CDR3 is 14 amino acids long. Germline CDR1 MDHEN, CDR2 SYDVKM. In nucleotides, the CDR3 is TGTGCCAGCAGTTCCTTCCGGAGGTTCTATGGCTACACCTTC. Encoded protein: CASSSFRRFYGYTF.

CDR3 protein: CASSLEISGRVRTQYF. CDR3 DNA: TGTGCCAGCAGCTTAGAGATTAGCGGGAGGGTACGGACCCAGTACTTC. The chain combines TRBV7-8 with TRBJ2-5; 11 bases are shared with TRBD2. Germline loops: CDR1 SGHVS, CDR2 FQNEAQ. The CDR3 has 16 residues. With V trimmed by 1 base and J by 7 bases, 8 bases remained unmatched. The full variable domain, its missing parts supplied by reference TRBV7-8 and TRBJ2-5, is GAGVSQSPRYKVAKRGQDVALRCDPISGHVSLFWYQQALGQGPEFLTYFQNEAQLDKSGLPSDRFFAERPEGSVSTLKIQRTQQEDSAVYLCASSLEISGRVRTQYFGPGTRLLVL.

The chain links TRBV7-8 to TRBJ2-5; TRBD1 aligns across 10 bases. The CDR3 runs to 17 residues. Germline V CDR1 and CDR2: SGHVS, FQNEAQ. J was trimmed by 5 bases and V by 3 bases; bases with no gene match: 12. DNA for the CDR3: TGTGCCAGCAGCTTTTACCGGGACAGGGGCTTGGGGGAGACCCAGTACTTC. It specifies CASSFYRDRGLGETQYF. Full variable domain (missing parts from reference TRBV7-8 and TRBJ2-5): GAGVSQSPRYKVAKRGQDVALRCDPISGHVSLFWYQQALGQGPEFLTYFQNEAQLDKSGLPSDRFFAERPEGSVSTLKIQRTQQEDSAVYLCASSFYRDRGLGETQYFGPGTRLLVL.

This chain uses TRBV6-1 with TRBJ2-7; D may match TRBD1 or TRBD2 (5 bases each). Germline lookup yields CDR1 MNHNS and CDR2 SASEGT. The CDR3 has 14 residues. The CDR3 loop is CATSEAGKSYEQYF. Written as DNA, the CDR3 is TGTGCGACCTCGGAGGCAGGGAAATCCTACGAGCAGTACTTC.

This chain uses TRBV5-1 with TRBJ1-1; 8 bases match TRBD1. The CDR3 runs 16 residues. Germline lookup yields CDR1 SGHRS and CDR2 YFSETQ. Trimming removed 0 bases from V and 5 bases from J; junction bases left unmatched: 9. CDR3 sequence: CASSLVFRGRKTEAFF. In DNA, the CDR3 is TGCGCCAGCAGCTTGGTGTTCAGGGGGCGCAAGACTGAAGCTTTCTTT.

V gene TRBV6-6 combines with J gene TRBJ1-1; unclear D gene. V lost 5 bases and J 1 base, leaving 17 bases between the germline ends. CDR3 length: 16 amino acids. The germline gives CDR1 MNHNY, CDR2 SVGAGI (reference sequence). The chain's CDR3 is CASSAPWEVENTEAFF. The CDR3, as DNA: TGTGCCAGCAGTGCCCCTTGGGAGGTAGAGAACACTGAAGCTTTCTTT.

The chain combines TRBV7-2 with TRBJ2-1; D remains unclear. Trimming stripped 5 bases from V and 3 bases from J, with 14 bases between. This CDR3 is built from 15 residues. Germline-derived CDR1 and CDR2 are SGHTA and FQGNSA. CDR3 residues: CASSRRVPLYNEQFF. The DNA of the CDR3 is TGTGCCAGCAGCCGACGGGTCCCTCTCTACAATGAGCAGTTCTTC.

The CDR3 sequence: CSVEDRGGANYGYTF. CDR3 bases: TGCAGCGTTGAAGATCGGGGAGGGGCCAACTATGGCTACACCTTC. This rearrangement joins TRBV29-1 to TRBJ1-2; possible D gene TRBD1, 5 bases. There are 15 residues in the CDR3. Germline CDR1 and CDR2: SQVTM and ANQGSEA. V gave up 0 bases and J gave up 2 bases, with 13 bases separating them.

The V gene is TRBV29-1, the J gene TRBJ2-7; a weak D match, TRBD1 (7 bases). This CDR3 region has 16 residues. Trimming left V 1 base short and J 2 bases short, with 18 bases between. Germline CDR1 is SQVTM and CDR2 is ANQGSEA. CDR3 bases: TGCAGCGTTGAAGGAGACCCCCGCGGGACAGCCTACGAGCAGTACTTC. Translated, it gives CSVEGDPRGTAYEQYF.

The gene calls are TRBV6-1 and TRBJ2-7; TRBD2 might be the D (5 bases). Per germline, CDR1 MNHNS and CDR2 SASEGT. The CDR3 consists of 13 residues. Deletions cut 5 bases from V and 3 bases from J, with 11 bases between. CDR3 residues: CASSWRKDYEQYF. CDR3 nucleotides: TGTGCCAGCAGTTGGAGGAAGGACTACGAGCAGTACTTC.

The chain joins TRBV6-4 to TRBJ1-5, with D possibly TRBD1 on 6 matching bases. V was pared by 6 bases and J by 9 bases, with 24 bases between. CDR1 is MRHNA and CDR2 is SNTAGT in the germline V gene. The CDR3 extends over 16 amino acids. The CDR3 protein is CASSLDVGTGGTPQHF. CDR3 bases: TGTGCCAGCAGCCTAGATGTGGGGACCGGGGGCACGCCCCAGCATTTT.

The rearrangement joins TRBV18 to TRBJ1-1; D is unclear. Germline CDR1 reads KGHSH; CDR2 reads LQKENI. V lost 6 bases and J lost 7, with 9 bases in between. The CDR3 covers 11 residues. The DNA of the CDR3 is TGTGCCAGCTCCTTATGGGGTGAAGCTTTCTTT. It encodes CASSLWGEAFF.

This chain uses TRBV28 with TRBJ1-4; D unclear. V lost 7 bases, J lost 8 bases, and 20 bases lay in between. From germline, CDR1 is MDHEN and CDR2 SYDVKM. The CDR3 totals 15 residues. In nucleotides, the CDR3 is TGTGCCAGCACCAATTCAGCCGGGGATTGGGAAAAACTGTTTTTT. Its translation: CASTNSAGDWEKLFF.

In its sample, this clone was seen a few times. The chain joins TRBV5-4 to TRBJ2-5; 11 bases fit TRBD1. This CDR3 contains 15 residues. Germline lookup yields CDR1 SGHNT and CDR2 YYREEE (reference sequence). V dropped 4 bases and J dropped 4; count of bases not matched to a gene: 6. The CDR3 sequence: CASSPAGTGGETQYF. CDR3 sequence (DNA): TGTGCCAGCAGCCCGGCGGGGACAGGGGGAGAGACCCAGTACTTC.

The rearrangement uses TRBV19 and TRBJ1-2; D ambiguous. CDR3 length equals 18 residues. Between the trimmed V and J ends, which lost 5 bases and 0 bases, there was a span of 22 bases. The V gene's germline CDR1 is LNHDA and CDR2 SQIVND (reference sequence). CDR3 coding DNA: TGTGCCAGTAGTCCACGCCTTGGAACGATGGAGGCTAACTATGGCTACACCTTC. Translated, it gives CASSPRLGTMEANYGYTF.